This T cell receptor (beta chain) stems from a study of CD8 T cells in ankylosing spondylitis (dated by TCRdb to the late 2010s). Some background on the complete study: T cell receptor beta repertoires were profiled in healthy donors and ankylosing spondylitis patients so that disease-linked TCR variants could be found. The full study cohort was made up of approximately 27 ankylosing spondylitis patients and around 100 healthy donors. Peripheral blood was sampled, and synovial fluid was also collected from ankylosing spondylitis patients.

The sample was run on an Illumina HiSeq 2500. Quantitative 5'-RACE with molecular barcodes was the method used to prepare the TCR beta libraries. The authors' pipeline ran thus. A new computational method based on a probabilistic model of VDJ rearrangement was used to identify disease-linked TCR variants. The raw public data were reprocessed by TCRdb itself: fastp quality trimming at Q25, MiXCR clonotype calling, in-frame beta chains only. Entries are consolidated by CDR3 protein sequence, retaining the most common genes and DNA. The V and J calls come from TCRdb's annotation, not from the publication. This sample gives approximately 110,000 distinct CDR3 sequences in total; approximately 25% of them show up just once. In total, the top ten clones hold roughly an eighth of the sample. Findings and caveats that apply to the study as a whole: A CD8+ phenotype was shown by the disease-linked clones, which were found at relatively low frequencies in peripheral blood. Some motif variants were previously reported in synovial fluid and blood of reactive arthritis patients, suggesting common disease-initiation mechanisms. According to the report, matched synovial fluid samples from ankylosing spondylitis patients were significantly enriched for the disease-linked clones. A TCR beta motif of eight highly homologous amino acid variants appeared characteristic of blood from ankylosing spondylitis patients.

Synovial fluid samples were matched to blood samples from the same ankylosing spondylitis patients. From the cysteine through the phenylalanine, the CDR3 covers 14 amino acids. CDR3 DNA only is kept here, 42 bases in frame from base 1. V loses 4 bases, J loses 6 bases, and the germline ends lie 16 bases apart. The germline V gene encodes CDR1 SQVTM and CDR2 ANQGSEA. This clonotype was counted a few times. The target of this receptor is not known. Qualities for individual bases were not recorded, and no much larger clone is one base off. The V and J segments used are TRBV29-1 and TRBJ2-1; the D gene cannot be named for sure. The sequenced sample was synovial fluid, either unsorted or a sorted T cell fraction (not recorded which). The receptor comes from a male donor with ankylosing spondylitis. The CDR3 has the sequence CSVVRLTSFNEQFF. The nucleotide sequence reads TGCAGCGTTGTCAGGCTTACATCTTTCAATGAGCAGTTCTTC.